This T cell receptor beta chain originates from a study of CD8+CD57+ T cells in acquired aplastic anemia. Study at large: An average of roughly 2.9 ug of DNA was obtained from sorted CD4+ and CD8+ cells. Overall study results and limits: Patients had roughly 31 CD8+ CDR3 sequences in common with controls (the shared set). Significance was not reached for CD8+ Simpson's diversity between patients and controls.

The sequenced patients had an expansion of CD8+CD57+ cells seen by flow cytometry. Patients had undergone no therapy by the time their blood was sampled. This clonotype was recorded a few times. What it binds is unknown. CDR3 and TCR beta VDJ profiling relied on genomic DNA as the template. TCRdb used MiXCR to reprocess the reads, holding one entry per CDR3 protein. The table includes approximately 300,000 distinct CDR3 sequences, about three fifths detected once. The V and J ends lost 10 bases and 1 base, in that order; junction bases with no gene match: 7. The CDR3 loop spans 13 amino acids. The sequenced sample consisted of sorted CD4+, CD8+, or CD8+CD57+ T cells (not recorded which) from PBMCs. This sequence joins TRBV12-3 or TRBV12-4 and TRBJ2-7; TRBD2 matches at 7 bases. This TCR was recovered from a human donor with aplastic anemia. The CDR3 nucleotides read TGTGCCACTTCACGGGGGGAATCCTACGAGCAGTACTTC. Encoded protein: CATSRGESYEQYF.